The entry below describes one T cell receptor (beta chain). As yet, its antigen is unknown. Sequencing was performed with immunoSEQ multiplex PCR; in TCRdb, only in-frame clones are kept and a portion is missing. The repertoire holds 130,000 to 150,000 clones, with 85% to 95% as singletons. This entry belongs to a study of T cell responses to AZD1222 COVID-19 vaccine. CDR3 length equals 10 residues. Germline V gives CDR1 LGHDT, CDR2 YNNKEL (reference sequence). V was cut by 4 bases and J by 5 bases, with 3 bases left in between. Findings and caveats of the study: Variant regions that are unmutated are reportedly the target of nearly half of spike-specific TCRs. AZD1222 recipients seropositive at baseline numbered only six or seven.

Sequenced here: peripheral blood, sampled after recovery from COVID-19. J is TRBJ2-7 and V is TRBV3-1 (or the pseudogene TRBV3-2); D uncertain. The sequence came from an adult who had recovered from COVID-19. CDR3 coding DNA: TGTGCCAGCAGCCTAGACGAGCAGTACTTC. Protein sequence: CASSLDEQYF.